One sample yielded the 19 T cell receptor beta chains listed below, sequenced in a study of monozygotic twins with inflammatory bowel disease. TCRdb reprocessed the 5' RACE reads and stores each CDR3 protein as one record, lacking DNA. The repertoire table contains a few hundred thousand distinct CDR3 sequences. The sample comprised blood. All receptors derive from a human donor with ulcerative colitis or Crohn's disease, or a healthy co-twin of an affected twin (not recorded which).

The rearrangement joins TRBV12-5 to TRBJ2-1; the TCRdb D gene call, TRBD1, has no DNA to confirm it. CDR3 length: 14 residues. CDR1 is LGHNT, CDR2 FRNRAP, per germline. CDR3: CASGLGQGGGKQFF.

The chain carries TRBV6-1 and TRBJ1-4. Per germline, CDR1 MNHNS and CDR2 SASEGT. The CDR3 consists of 14 residues. CDR3 protein: CASSRSIGYERLFF.

The V gene is TRBV27, the J gene TRBJ1-5; TCRdb designates TRBD1, a call that cannot be tested without DNA. The CDR3 runs 13 residues. Germline loops: CDR1 MNHEY, CDR2 SMNVEV (reference sequence). CDR3 protein: CASRRTSNQPQHF.

The genes are TRBV19 and TRBJ1-2; there is no DNA to check the TCRdb D call of TRBD1. The CDR3 spans 14 residues. From germline, CDR1 is LNHDA and CDR2 SQIVND (reference sequence). CDR3 sequence: CASTHGGREFGYTF.

The chain couples TRBV20-1 to TRBJ2-7; absent DNA, TCRdb's TRBD1 call cannot be checked. Germline V gene lookup returns CDR1 DFQATT and CDR2 SNEGSKA (reference sequence). The CDR3 runs to 13 residues. CDR3 in amino acids: CSASAGAPYEQYF.

This sequence joins TRBV5-1 and TRBJ2-2; TCRdb outputs TRBD1, but without DNA this stays unchecked. The germline CDR1 and CDR2 sequences are SGHRS and YFSETQ. The CDR3 contains 16 residues. The CDR3: CASSLAGRGRTGELFF.

V gene TRBV7-3 combines with J gene TRBJ2-7; TCRdb's D call of TRBD1 is untestable without DNA. This CDR3 has 14 residues. Germline V gene sequence: CDR1 SGHTA, CDR2 FQGTGA. CDR3: CASSLGGASDEQYF.

The chain employs TRBV7-2 and TRBJ2-7; TCRdb indicates TRBD1, and absent DNA this call remains unverified. This CDR3 has 16 residues. In germline, CDR1 is SGHTA, CDR2 FQGNSA. The CDR3 sequence: CASSPGTGVYSYEQYF.

The V call is TRBV18, the J call TRBJ2-5; there is no DNA to check the TCRdb D call of TRBD2. The CDR3 has 15 residues. Germline V CDR1 and CDR2: KGHSH, LQKENI. The CDR3 spells CASSPPTSGPAPQYF.

V is TRBV5-1 and J is TRBJ2-1; TCRdb calls TRBD1, which cannot be checked without DNA. This CDR3 has 14 residues. CDR1 and CDR2 from the germline V gene are SGHRS and YFSETQ. CDR3 region: CASSLLTRVNEQFF.

The V gene is TRBV10-2, the J gene TRBJ2-3; there is no DNA to check the TCRdb D call of TRBD2. CDR3 size: 15 residues. CDR1 is WSHSY and CDR2 is SAAADI in the germline V gene. CDR3 region: CASSERLASPDTQYF.

The chain employs TRBV27 and TRBJ2-2; TCRdb designates TRBD1, a call that cannot be tested without DNA. CDR3 size: 15 residues. Germline V gene sequence: CDR1 MNHEY, CDR2 SMNVEV (reference sequence). CDR3 region: CASRTGQGYTGELFF.

This sequence joins TRBV7-3 and TRBJ2-5; TCRdb returns TRBD1, unconfirmable since there is no DNA. CDR1 is SGHTA and CDR2 is FQGTGA in the germline V gene. The CDR3 is 14 residues long. Here the CDR3 reads CASSLGARGETQYF.

The CDR3 is CASAGTVIYGYTF. The gene calls are TRBV12-3 or TRBV12-4 and TRBJ1-2; TCRdb returns TRBD1, unconfirmable since there is no DNA. This CDR3 has 13 amino acids.

This chain joins TRBV2 and TRBJ2-7. Germline CDR1 is SNHLY and CDR2 is FYNNEI. The CDR3 is 12 amino acids. The CDR3 protein is CASSEDNYEQYF.

The chain combines TRBV5-1 with TRBJ2-1; TCRdb proposes TRBD2, but this gene call is untestable without DNA. This CDR3 has 15 residues. Germline loops: CDR1 SGHRS, CDR2 YFSETQ. CDR3 protein: CASSYRLRANNEQFF. Complete variable domain (other parts from reference TRBV5-1 and TRBJ2-1): KAGVTQTPRYLIKTRGQQVTLSCSPISGHRSVSWYQQTPGQGLQFLFEYFSETQRNKGNFPGRFSGRQFSNSRSEMNVSTLELGDSALYLCASSYRLRANNEQFFGPGTRLTVL.

The V gene is TRBV6-5, the J gene TRBJ1-4. This CDR3 contains 16 residues. The germline V gene has CDR1 MNHEY and CDR2 SVGAGI. This CDR3 reads CASSYSGKDYNEKLFF.

V gene TRBV13 combines with J gene TRBJ1-5. The CDR3 loop spans 14 amino acids. Germline CDR1 PRHDT, CDR2 FYEKMQ (reference sequence). CDR3 in amino acids: CASSYRRSNQPQHF.

The V gene is TRBV5-1, the J gene TRBJ1-4; TCRdb indicates TRBD1, and absent DNA this call remains unverified. Germline V CDR1 and CDR2: SGHRS, YFSETQ. The CDR3 contains 15 residues. CDR3 loop: CASSWTGQGGEKLFF.